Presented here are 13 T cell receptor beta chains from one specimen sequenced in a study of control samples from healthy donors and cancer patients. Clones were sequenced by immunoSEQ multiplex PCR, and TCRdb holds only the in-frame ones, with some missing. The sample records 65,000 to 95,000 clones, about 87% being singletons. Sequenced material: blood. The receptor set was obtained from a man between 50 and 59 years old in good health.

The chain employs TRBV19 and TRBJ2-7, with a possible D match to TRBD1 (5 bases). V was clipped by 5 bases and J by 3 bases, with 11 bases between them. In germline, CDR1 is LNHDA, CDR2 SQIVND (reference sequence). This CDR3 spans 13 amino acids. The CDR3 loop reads CASSSTGRYEQYF. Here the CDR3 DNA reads TGTGCCAGTAGTTCCACAGGCCGCTACGAGCAGTACTTC.

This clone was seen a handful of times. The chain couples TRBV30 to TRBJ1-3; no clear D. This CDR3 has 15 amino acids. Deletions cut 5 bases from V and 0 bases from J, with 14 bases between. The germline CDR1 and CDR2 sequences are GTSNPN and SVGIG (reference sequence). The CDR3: CAWGPDGNSGNTIYF. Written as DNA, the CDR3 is TGTGCCTGGGGTCCGGACGGAAACTCTGGAAACACCATATATTTT.

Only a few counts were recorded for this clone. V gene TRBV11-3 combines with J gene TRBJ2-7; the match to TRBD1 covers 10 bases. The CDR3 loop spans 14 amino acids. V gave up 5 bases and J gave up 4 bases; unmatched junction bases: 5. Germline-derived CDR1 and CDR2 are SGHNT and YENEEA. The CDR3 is CASSRRQGAYEQYF. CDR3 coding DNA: TGTGCCAGCAGCCGCAGACAGGGGGCTTACGAGCAGTACTTC.

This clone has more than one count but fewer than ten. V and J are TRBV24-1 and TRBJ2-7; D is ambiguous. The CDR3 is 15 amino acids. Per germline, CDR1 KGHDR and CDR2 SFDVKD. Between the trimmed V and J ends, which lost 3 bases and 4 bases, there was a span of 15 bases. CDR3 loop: CATSDPTAGAYEQYF. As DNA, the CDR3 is TGTGCCACCAGTGATCCGACGGCCGGCGCTTACGAGCAGTACTTC.

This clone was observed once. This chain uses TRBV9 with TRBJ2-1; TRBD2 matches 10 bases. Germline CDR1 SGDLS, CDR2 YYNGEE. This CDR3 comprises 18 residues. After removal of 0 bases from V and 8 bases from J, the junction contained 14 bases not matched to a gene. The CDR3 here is CASSVGPSSGRSGDEQFF. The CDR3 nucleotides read TGTGCCAGCAGCGTAGGGCCTTCTAGCGGGAGAAGTGGGGATGAGCAGTTCTTC. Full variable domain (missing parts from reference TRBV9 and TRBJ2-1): DSGVTQTPKHLITATGQRVTLRCSPRSGDLSVYWYQQSLDQGLQFLIQYYNGEERAKGNILERFSAQQFPDLHSELNLSSLELGDSALYFCASSVGPSSGRSGDEQFFGPGTRLTVL.

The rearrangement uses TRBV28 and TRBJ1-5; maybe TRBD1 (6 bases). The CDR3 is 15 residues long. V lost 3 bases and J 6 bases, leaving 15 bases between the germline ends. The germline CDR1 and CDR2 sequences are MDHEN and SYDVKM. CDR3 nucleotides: TGTGCCAGCAGTTTCCCCCTACAGGGAATTCAGCCCCAGCATTTT. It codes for CASSFPLQGIQPQHF. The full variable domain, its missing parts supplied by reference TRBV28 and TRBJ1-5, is DVKVTQSSRYLVKRTGEKVFLECVQDMDHENMFWYRQDPGLGLRLIYFSYDVKMKEKGDIPEGYSVSREKKERFSLILESASTNQTSMYLCASSFPLQGIQPQHFGDGTRLSIL.

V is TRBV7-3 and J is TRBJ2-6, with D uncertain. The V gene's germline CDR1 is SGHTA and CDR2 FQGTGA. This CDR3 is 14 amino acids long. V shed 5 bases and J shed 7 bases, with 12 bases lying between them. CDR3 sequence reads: CASSPTSSANVLTF. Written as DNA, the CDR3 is TGTGCCAGCAGCCCTACTTCCTCTGCCAACGTCCTGACTTTC.

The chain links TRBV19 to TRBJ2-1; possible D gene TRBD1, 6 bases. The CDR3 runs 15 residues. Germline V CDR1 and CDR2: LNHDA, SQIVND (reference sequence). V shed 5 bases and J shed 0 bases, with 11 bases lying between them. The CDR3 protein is CASSLGASSYNEQFF. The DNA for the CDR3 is TGTGCCAGTAGTTTGGGGGCGAGCTCCTACAATGAGCAGTTCTTC.

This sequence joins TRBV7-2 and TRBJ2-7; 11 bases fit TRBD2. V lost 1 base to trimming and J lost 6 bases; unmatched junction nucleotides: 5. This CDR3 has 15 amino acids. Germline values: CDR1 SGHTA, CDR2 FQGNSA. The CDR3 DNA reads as TGTGCCAGCAGCTTAGGACTAGCGGGGTACGGCGAGCAGTACGTC. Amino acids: CASSLGLAGYGEQYV.

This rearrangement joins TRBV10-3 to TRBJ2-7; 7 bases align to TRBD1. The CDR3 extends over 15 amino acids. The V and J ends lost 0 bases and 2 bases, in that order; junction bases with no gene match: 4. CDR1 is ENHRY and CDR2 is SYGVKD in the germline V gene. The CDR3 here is CAISESPGQTYEQYF. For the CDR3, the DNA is TGTGCCATCAGTGAGTCTCCGGGACAGACCTACGAGCAGTACTTC.

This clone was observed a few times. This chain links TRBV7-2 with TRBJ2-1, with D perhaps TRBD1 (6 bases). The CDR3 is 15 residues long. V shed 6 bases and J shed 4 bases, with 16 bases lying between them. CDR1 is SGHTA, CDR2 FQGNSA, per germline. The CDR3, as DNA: TGTGCCAGCAGTGAACAGGGCGGGCGGTACAATGAGCAGTTCTTC. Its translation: CASSEQGGRYNEQFF.

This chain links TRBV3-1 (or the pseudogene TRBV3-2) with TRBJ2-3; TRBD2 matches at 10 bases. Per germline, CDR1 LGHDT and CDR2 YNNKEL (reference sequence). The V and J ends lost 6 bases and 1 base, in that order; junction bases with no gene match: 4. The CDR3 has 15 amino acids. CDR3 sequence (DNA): TGTGCCAGCAGAGCCGGGACTAGCGGCACAGATACGCAGTATTTT. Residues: CASRAGTSGTDTQYF.

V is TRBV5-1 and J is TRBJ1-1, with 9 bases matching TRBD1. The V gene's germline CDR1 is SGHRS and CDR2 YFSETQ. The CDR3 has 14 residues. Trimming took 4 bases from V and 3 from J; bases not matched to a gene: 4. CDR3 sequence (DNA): TGCGCCAGCAGCACGCGGACAGGGGACACTGAAGCTTTCTTT. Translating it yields CASSTRTGDTEAFF.